This T cell receptor (beta chain) was obtained from a study of blood T cell repertoires in COVID-19. Study-wide background: Collection of acute and convalescent COVID-19 samples took place in the United States, Italy and Spain. T cells, B-cell-depleted T cells, or PBMCs provided the cDNA or gDNA that served as material.

Authors' data handling: Quantification of nucleated cells was approximated via reference gene primer amplification. Some clones are missing from TCRdb's copy, which holds only in-frame ones; the method was immunoSEQ multiplex PCR. V and J calls and clone size follow that table, whereas D and trimming were derived from the DNA. The repertoire includes roughly 100,000 clones, 75% to 90% of them detected once, and 18% sits in the top ten. CDR3 length: 16 amino acids. Germline loops: CDR1 SGHNT, CDR2 YENEEA. V shed 3 bases, J shed 1 base, and the junction held 4 bases outside the gene matches. Material for sequencing was peripheral blood. The V and J genes are TRBV11-3 and TRBJ2-1, with 9 bases aligning to TRBD2. The clonotype was recovered from a woman of 80 years or more with acute or convalescent COVID-19. CDR3 sequence: CASSLVRGGSYNEQFF. As DNA, the CDR3 is TGTGCCAGCAGCTTGGTGCGGGGGGGGTCCTACAATGAGCAGTTCTTC.